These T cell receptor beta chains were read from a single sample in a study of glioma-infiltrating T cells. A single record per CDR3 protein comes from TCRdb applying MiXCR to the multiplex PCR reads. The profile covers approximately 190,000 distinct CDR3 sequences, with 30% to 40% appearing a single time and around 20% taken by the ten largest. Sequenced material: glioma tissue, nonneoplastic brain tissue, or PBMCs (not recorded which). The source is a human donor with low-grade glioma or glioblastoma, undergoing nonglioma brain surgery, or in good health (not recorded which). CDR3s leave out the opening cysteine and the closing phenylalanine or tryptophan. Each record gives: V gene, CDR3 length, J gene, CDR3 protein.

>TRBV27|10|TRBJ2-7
ARSGGPYEQY
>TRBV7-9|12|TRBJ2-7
ASSHSGTGVEQY
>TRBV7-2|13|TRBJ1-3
ASSLGQVSGNTIY
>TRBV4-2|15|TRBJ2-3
PRRKEAAVRTTDTQD
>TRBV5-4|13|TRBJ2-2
ASSLGTRDTGELF
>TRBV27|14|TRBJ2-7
ASSRVSSGSSYEQY
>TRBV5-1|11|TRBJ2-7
ASSPGPVYEQY
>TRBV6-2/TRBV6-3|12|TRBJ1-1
ASSYPQGGTEAF
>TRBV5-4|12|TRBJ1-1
ASSSGDTNTEAF
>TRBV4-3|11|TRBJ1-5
ASSASAYQPQH
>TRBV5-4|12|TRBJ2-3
ASAMGGLSDTKY
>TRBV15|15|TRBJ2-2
ATSPFLAGVGTGELF
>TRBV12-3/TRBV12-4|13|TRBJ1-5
ASSFSGERNQPQH
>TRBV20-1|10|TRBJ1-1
SARAGGGKAF
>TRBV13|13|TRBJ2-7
ASSGGEGGLNEQY
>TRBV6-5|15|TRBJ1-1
ASSVAGGAGIVAEAF
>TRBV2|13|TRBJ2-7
ASSAEQGAHYEQY
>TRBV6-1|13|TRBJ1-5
ASTDKSGSNPPQH
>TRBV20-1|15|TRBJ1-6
SARDSGQGIPSSPLH
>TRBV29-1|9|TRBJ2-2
SGENTGELF
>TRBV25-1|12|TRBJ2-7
ASSAWTGAYEQY
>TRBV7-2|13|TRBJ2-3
ASSLGGLGTDTQY
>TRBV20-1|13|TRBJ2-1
SARELAGGHNEQF
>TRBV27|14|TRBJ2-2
ASSFHGQGTTGELF
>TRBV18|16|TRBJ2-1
ASSPRLPGTSGGNEQF
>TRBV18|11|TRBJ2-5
ASSPAEQETQY
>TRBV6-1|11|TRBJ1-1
ASSQGTAIEAF
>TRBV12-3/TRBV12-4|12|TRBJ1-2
ASSFAAVATGYT
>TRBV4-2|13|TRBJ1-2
ASSQAWTGFSGYT
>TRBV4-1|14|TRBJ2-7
ASSQGFSGPSYEQY
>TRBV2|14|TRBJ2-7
ASKTGLDDLAYEQY
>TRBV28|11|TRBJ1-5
ASTRQGGQPQH
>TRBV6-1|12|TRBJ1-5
ASFPGVANQPQH
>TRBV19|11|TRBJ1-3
ASRNHSGNTIY
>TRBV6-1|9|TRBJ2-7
ASINSYEQY
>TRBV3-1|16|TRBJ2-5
ASSQAGTSGSYGETQY
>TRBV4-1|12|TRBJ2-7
ASSPPGRSYEQY
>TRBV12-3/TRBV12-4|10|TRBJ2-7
ASSEWGDEQY
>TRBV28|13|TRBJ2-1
ASSTGQGANNEQF
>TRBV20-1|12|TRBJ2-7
SASREAASYEQY
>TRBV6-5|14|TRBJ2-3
ASSYSPQPSTDTQY
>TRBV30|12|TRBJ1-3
AWSVNLSGNTIY
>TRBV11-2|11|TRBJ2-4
ASSPDSSRREY
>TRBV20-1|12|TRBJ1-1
SARDPGGHAEAF
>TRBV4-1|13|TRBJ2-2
ASSQMGTGVGELF